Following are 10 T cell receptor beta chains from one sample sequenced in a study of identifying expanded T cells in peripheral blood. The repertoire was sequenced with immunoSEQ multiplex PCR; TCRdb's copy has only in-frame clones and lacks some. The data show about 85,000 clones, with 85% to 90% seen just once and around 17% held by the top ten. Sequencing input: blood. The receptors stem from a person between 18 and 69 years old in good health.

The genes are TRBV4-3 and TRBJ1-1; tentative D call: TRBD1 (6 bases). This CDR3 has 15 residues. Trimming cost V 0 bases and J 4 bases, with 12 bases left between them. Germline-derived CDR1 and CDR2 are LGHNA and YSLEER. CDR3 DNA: TGCGCCAGCAGCCAAGATCGGCAGGGGTTCACTGAAGCTTTCTTT. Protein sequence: CASSQDRQGFTEAFF.

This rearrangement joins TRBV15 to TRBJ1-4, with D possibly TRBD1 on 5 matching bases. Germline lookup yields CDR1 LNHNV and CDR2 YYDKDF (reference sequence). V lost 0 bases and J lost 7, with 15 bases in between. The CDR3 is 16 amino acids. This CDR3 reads CATSRDQGRDGEKLFF. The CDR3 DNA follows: TGTGCCACCAGCAGAGATCAGGGCAGGGATGGTGAAAAACTGTTTTTT.

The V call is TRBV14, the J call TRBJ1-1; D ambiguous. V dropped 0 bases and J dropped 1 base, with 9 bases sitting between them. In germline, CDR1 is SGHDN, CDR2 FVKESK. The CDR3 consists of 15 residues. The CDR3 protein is CASSQDQERNTEAFF. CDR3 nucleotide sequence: TGTGCCAGCAGCCAAGATCAGGAGAGGAACACTGAAGCTTTCTTT.

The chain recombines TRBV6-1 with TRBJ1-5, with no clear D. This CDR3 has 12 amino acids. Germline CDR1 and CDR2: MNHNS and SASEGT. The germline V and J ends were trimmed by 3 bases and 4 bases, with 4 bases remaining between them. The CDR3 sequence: CASSDLNQPQHF. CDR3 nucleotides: TGTGCCAGCAGTGACTTAAATCAGCCCCAGCATTTT.

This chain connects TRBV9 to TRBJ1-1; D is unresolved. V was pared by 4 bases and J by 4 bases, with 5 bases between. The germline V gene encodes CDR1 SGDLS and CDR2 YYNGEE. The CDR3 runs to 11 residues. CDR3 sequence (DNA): TGTGCCAGCAGCCCTAGCACTGAAGCTTTCTTT. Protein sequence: CASSPSTEAFF.

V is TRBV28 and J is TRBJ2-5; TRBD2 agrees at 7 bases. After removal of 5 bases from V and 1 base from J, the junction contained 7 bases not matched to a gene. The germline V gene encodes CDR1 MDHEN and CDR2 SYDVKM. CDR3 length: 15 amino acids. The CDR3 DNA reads TGTGCCAGCAGTAATGGGTGGGGGGGCCAAGAGACCCAGTACTTC. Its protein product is CASSNGWGGQETQYF.

The CDR3, as DNA: TGTGCCAGCAGCTATAGGGGTTCCATATATTTT. Protein: CASSYRGSIYF. This chain uses TRBV7-2 with TRBJ1-3, with a weak D call TRBD1 (5 bases). V was trimmed by 4 bases and J by 11 bases, leaving 9 bases between them. The CDR3 extends over 11 amino acids. The germline gives CDR1 SGHTA, CDR2 FQGNSA.

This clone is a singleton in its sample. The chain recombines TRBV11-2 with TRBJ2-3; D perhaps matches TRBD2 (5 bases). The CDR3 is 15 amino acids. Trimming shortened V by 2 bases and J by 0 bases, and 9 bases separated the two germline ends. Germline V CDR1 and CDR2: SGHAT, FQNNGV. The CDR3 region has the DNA TGTGCCAGCAGCTTATACCCGGGGAGCACAGATACGCAGTATTTT. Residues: CASSLYPGSTDTQYF.

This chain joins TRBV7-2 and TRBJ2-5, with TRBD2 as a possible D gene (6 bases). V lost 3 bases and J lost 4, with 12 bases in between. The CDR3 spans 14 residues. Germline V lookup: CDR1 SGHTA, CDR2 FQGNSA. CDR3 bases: TGTGCCAGCAGCTTTTTGGTGGGGGGAGAGACCCAGTACTTC. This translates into CASSFLVGGETQYF. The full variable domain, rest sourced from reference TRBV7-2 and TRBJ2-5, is GAGVSQSPSNKVTEKGKDVELRCDPISGHTALYWYRQSLGQGLEFLIYFQGNSAPDKSGLPSDRFSAERTGGSVSTLTIQRTQQEDSAVYLCASSFLVGGETQYFGPGTRLLVL.

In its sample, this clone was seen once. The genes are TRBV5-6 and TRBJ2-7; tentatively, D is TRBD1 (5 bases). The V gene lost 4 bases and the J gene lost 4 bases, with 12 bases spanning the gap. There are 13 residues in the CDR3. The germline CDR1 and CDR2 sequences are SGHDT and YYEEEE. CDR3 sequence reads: CASSIDSRYEQYF. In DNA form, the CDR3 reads TGTGCCAGCAGCATTGACAGCCGATACGAGCAGTACTTC.